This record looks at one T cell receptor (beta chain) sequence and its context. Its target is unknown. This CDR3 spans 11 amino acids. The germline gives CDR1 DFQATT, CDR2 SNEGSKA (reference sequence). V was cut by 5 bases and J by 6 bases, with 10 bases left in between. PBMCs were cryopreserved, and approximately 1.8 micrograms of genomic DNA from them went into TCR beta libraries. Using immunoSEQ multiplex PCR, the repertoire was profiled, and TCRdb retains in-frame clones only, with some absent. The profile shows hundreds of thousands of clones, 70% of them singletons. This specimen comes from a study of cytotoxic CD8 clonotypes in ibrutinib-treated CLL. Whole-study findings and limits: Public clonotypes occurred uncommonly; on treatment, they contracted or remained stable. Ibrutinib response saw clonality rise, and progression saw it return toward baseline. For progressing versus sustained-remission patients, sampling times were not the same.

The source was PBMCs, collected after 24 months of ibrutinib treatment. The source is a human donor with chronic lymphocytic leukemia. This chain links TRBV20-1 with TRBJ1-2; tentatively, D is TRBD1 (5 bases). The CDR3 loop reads CSAERGDGYTF. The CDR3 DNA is TGCAGTGCTGAACGAGGGGATGGCTACACCTTC.